This entry lists 2 T cell receptor beta chains sequenced from one sample in a study of tumor and adjacent non-tumor tissue in lung cancer. The library came from three nested PCR rounds adapted from ARM-PCR protocols. Each CDR3 protein gets one entry after TCRdb re-called the multiplex PCR reads with MiXCR. The table records 80,000 to 100,000 distinct CDR3 sequences, approximately 80% of them present only once. RNA was extracted from bulk tissue without any cell sorting. Distant lung tissue was collected more than 3 cm away from the tumor edge. The sequenced sample consisted of distant non-tumor lung tissue. The receptor set was obtained from a man in his sixties with small cell lung cancer.

To note about this clonotype: One end of the junction does not line up with germline, which may come from a read error. The J gene is TRBJ2-1, the V gene TRBV6-1, with D unclear. The CDR3 loop spans 15 amino acids. CDR1 and CDR2 from the germline V gene are MNHNS and SASEGT. The CDR3 nucleotides read TGTGCCATCAGTGACACCCAAAGCTCCTACAATGAGCGGTTCTTC. It specifies CAISDTQSSYNERFF.

Worth noting for this clonotype: Sequence at one end of the junction differs from germline and may be a read error. CDR3 sequence reads: CACSSPDSCEAFF. DNA for the CDR3: TGTGCCTGCAGTTCCCCCGACAGTTGTGAAGCTTTCTTT. The V call is TRBV6-6, the J call TRBJ1-1, with D tentatively TRBD1 (5 bases). Germline V gives CDR1 MNHNY, CDR2 SVGAGI (reference sequence). This CDR3 spans 13 amino acids.